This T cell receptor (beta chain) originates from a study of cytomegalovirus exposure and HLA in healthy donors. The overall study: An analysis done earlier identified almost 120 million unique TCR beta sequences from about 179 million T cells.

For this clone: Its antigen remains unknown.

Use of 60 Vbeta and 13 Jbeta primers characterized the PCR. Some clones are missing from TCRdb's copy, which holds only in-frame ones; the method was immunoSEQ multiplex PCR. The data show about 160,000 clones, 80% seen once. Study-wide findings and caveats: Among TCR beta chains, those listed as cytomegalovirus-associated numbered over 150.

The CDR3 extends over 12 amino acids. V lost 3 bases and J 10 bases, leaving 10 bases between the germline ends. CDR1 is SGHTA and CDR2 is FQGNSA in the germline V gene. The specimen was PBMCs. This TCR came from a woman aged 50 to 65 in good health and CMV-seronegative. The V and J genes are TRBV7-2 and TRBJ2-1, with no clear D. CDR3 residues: CASSFLTEEQFF. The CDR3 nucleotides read TGTGCCAGCAGCTTCCTGACTGAGGAGCAGTTCTTC.